The clone carrying this T cell receptor beta chain was recorded only once. The sample is drawn from a study of shared clonotypes between healthy human individuals. Looked up from germline, CDR1 is SNHLY and CDR2 is FYNNEI. The CDR3 length is 15 residues. V gave up 3 bases and J gave up 5 bases; unmatched junction bases: 6. The assay was run at deep level. Generated by immunoSEQ multiplex PCR, the TCRdb table keeps only in-frame clones and is missing some. The sample yields some 1,400,000 clones, over 95% seen once. All donors were Caucasian adults living in Nashville, Tennessee. The receptor was isolated from a man aged 30 to 39 in good health. The chain couples TRBV2 to TRBJ2-2; 7 bases line up with TRBD1. Input material: naive CD4+ T cells sorted from blood. Subset meaning: CD45RA+ positively selected. The CDR3 DNA reads TGTGCCAGCAGTGACAAGGGGGCGCATACCGGGGAGCTGTTTTTT. It specifies CASSDKGAHTGELFF.